This T cell receptor (beta chain) appears in the sequencing data of a study of blood T cell repertoires in COVID-19. V was shortened by 6 bases and J by 2 bases, with 10 bases between the two germline ends. Per the germline V gene, CDR1 is MNHNY and CDR2 is SVGAGI (reference sequence). This CDR3 is 13 amino acids long. Clones were sequenced by immunoSEQ multiplex PCR, and TCRdb holds only the in-frame ones, with some missing. This table has approximately 77,000 clones, 80% to 90% appearing once. The V and J genes are TRBV6-6 and TRBJ2-5, with D hard to call. Sequenced sample: peripheral blood. The receptor was derived from a man younger than 40 with acute or convalescent COVID-19. The CDR3 reads CASREPAQETQYF. CDR3 in DNA: TGTGCCAGCAGAGAGCCCGCTCAAGAGACCCAGTACTTC.